This TCR beta chain comes out of a study of blood T cell repertoires in COVID-19. Clones were sequenced by immunoSEQ multiplex PCR, and TCRdb holds only the in-frame ones, with some missing. The sample records a few hundred thousand clones, about 86% being singletons. The germline CDR1 and CDR2 sequences are SGHVS and FQNEAQ. The CDR3 is 15 residues long. Trimming pared 1 base from V and 2 bases from J, leaving 11 bases between. This clone has only one observation. The origin of this receptor is a woman between 40 and 50 years old with acute COVID-19. The chain joins TRBV7-8 to TRBJ1-2, with a possible D match to TRBD1 (6 bases). Sequenced sample: PBMCs or T cells enriched from blood (not recorded which). CDR3 in amino acids: CASSLVGDKNYGYTF. CDR3 in DNA: TGTGCCAGCAGCTTAGTCGGGGACAAAAACTATGGCTACACCTTC. The variable domain in full, completed from reference TRBV7-8 and TRBJ1-2, reads GAGVSQSPRYKVAKRGQDVALRCDPISGHVSLFWYQQALGQGPEFLTYFQNEAQLDKSGLPSDRFFAERPEGSVSTLKIQRTQQEDSAVYLCASSLVGDKNYGYTFGSGTRLTVV.